This paragraph reports one T cell receptor beta chain. Extracted from the samples, RNA was reverse transcribed into cDNA to serve as the sequencing template. The data were produced by immunoSEQ multiplex PCR, yet TCRdb's version contains in-frame clones alone and is incomplete. The sample carries over 85,000 clones, 41% recorded once. Germline loops: CDR1 ENHRY, CDR2 SYGVKD. J gave up 8 bases and V 8 bases, and 6 bases lay outside the gene matches. The length of the CDR3 is 12 residues. PBMC-derived CD4+ and CD8+ T cells were sorted. The sample is drawn from a study of CD8+ T cells in alopecia areata. Across the whole study: Oral tofacitinib (5 to 10 mg twice daily) was administered to treated patients.

Sequencing input: CD4+ T cells sorted from blood. The TCR was taken from a human donor with alopecia areata. This chain joins TRBV10-3 and TRBJ2-1; 7 bases are shared with TRBD1. The CDR3 bases are TGTGCCATCGGACAGGTTACCGATGAGCAGTTCTTC. Its protein is CAIGQVTDEQFF.